The 12 T cell receptor beta chains below come from one sample, sequenced in a study of control samples from healthy donors and cancer patients. The table came from immunoSEQ multiplex PCR; TCRdb's copy has only in-frame clones and leaves some out. The table includes 85,000 to 100,000 clones, roughly 82% detected once. The sequenced sample was blood. These receptors all come from a man in his 60s in good health.

This clone came up once. The CDR3, as DNA: TGTGCCAGCAGCTTGGGAGGTAGAAATGGCTACACCTTC. As protein: CASSLGGRNGYTF. V gene TRBV7-2 combines with J gene TRBJ1-2, with D hard to call. Germline CDR1 is SGHTA and CDR2 is FQGNSA. This CDR3 has 13 amino acids. Trimming left V 3 bases short and J 6 bases short, with 11 bases between.

The rearrangement uses TRBV3-1 (or the pseudogene TRBV3-2) and TRBJ2-7, with D perhaps matching TRBD1 or TRBD2 (5 bases each). V was clipped by 3 bases and J by 6 bases, with 9 bases between them. CDR3 length: 12 amino acids. Germline CDR1 reads LGHDT; CDR2 reads YNNKEL (reference sequence). The CDR3 DNA follows: TGTGCCAGCAGCCAGAGGGACCGCGAGCAGTACTTC. It codes for CASSQRDREQYF.

This sequence joins TRBV6-2 or TRBV6-3 and TRBJ2-1; 9 nucleotides line up with TRBD2. This CDR3 has 14 amino acids. CDR1 MNHEY and CDR2 SVGEGT come from the germline V gene. Trimming cost V 4 bases and J 9 bases; bases outside gene matches: 7. This CDR3 reads CASSSVSGRVEQFF. In DNA, the CDR3 is TGTGCCAGCAGTTCCGTTAGCGGGAGAGTTGAGCAGTTCTTC.

V usage is TRBV28 and J usage is TRBJ1-4, with a weak D call TRBD1 (6 bases). V lost 2 bases to trimming and J lost 8 bases, with 15 bases between them. Germline V gene lookup returns CDR1 MDHEN and CDR2 SYDVKM. The CDR3 runs 15 residues. CDR3 in amino acids: CASSLRVGTLEKLFF. The CDR3, as DNA: TGTGCCAGCAGTTTAAGGGTTGGGACACTAGAAAAACTGTTTTTT.

This clone showed up just once. The chain couples TRBV5-4 to TRBJ1-2; D unresolved. Germline values: CDR1 SGHNT, CDR2 YYREEE (reference sequence). Trimming took 4 bases from V and 2 from J, leaving 6 bases between them. This CDR3 is 12 amino acids long. In nucleotides, the CDR3 is TGTGCCAGCAGCACAGAAAACTATGGCTACACCTTC. This encodes CASSTENYGYTF.

This chain joins TRBV18 and TRBJ2-1; D remains unclear. The V gene's germline CDR1 is KGHSH and CDR2 LQKENI. This CDR3 is 15 amino acids long. Trimming stripped 3 bases from V and 0 bases from J, with 9 bases between. The CDR3 protein is CASSPTEGSYNEQFF. As DNA, the CDR3 is TGTGCCAGCTCACCCACGGAAGGCTCCTACAATGAGCAGTTCTTC.

The chain uses TRBV3-1 (or the pseudogene TRBV3-2) and TRBJ2-7; D unclear. Germline values: CDR1 LGHDT, CDR2 YNNKEL (reference sequence). CDR3 length: 14 residues. Trimming shortened V by 1 base and J by 2 bases, and 9 bases separated the two germline ends. In DNA, the CDR3 is TGTGCCAGCAGCCAAGTGGGGATGGCCTACGAGCAGTACTTC. Encoded protein: CASSQVGMAYEQYF.

This clone was seen once. DNA for the CDR3: TGTGCCAGCAGTGAGTACAGGGGGCGAGGTATAGATACGCAGTATTTT. Its translation: CASSEYRGRGIDTQYF. J is TRBJ2-3 and V is TRBV27; 9 bases match TRBD1. Germline-derived CDR1 and CDR2 are MNHEY and SMNVEV (reference sequence). This CDR3 region has 16 residues. The trim removed 5 bases at V and 5 bases at J, leaving 11 bases unmatched.

V is TRBV5-6 and J is TRBJ2-3; 8 positions agree with TRBD2. CDR1 and CDR2 (germline): SGHDT, YYEEEE. The CDR3 loop spans 16 amino acids. Trimming took 0 bases from V and 2 from J; bases not matched to a gene: 5. In nucleotides, the CDR3 is TGTGCCAGCAGCTTGGTTCGAGCGGGGGCCACAGATACGCAGTATTTT. Translation gives CASSLVRAGATDTQYF.

This sequence joins TRBV11-2 and TRBJ2-7; TRBD2 matches 10 bases. The V and J ends lost 4 bases and 5 bases, in that order; junction bases with no gene match: 11. CDR3 length equals 16 residues. Germline V gives CDR1 SGHAT, CDR2 FQNNGV. The CDR3 protein is CASSSLSGRAFNEQYF. CDR3 in DNA: TGTGCCAGCAGCTCCCTCAGCGGGAGGGCCTTCAACGAGCAGTACTTC. The whole variable domain, filled in from reference TRBV11-2 and TRBJ2-7, reads EAGVAQSPRYKIIEKRQSVAFWCNPISGHATLYWYQQILGQGPKLLIQFQNNGVVDDSQLPKDRFSAERLKGVDSTLKIQPAKLEDSAVYLCASSSLSGRAFNEQYFGPGTRLTVT.

The rearrangement links TRBV28 to TRBJ1-2, with D maybe TRBD1 (6 bases). The CDR3 has 13 amino acids. Trimming took 7 bases from V and 6 from J, leaving 15 bases between them. Looked up from germline, CDR1 is MDHEN and CDR2 is SYDVKM. CDR3 amino acids: CASINQGTDGYTF. CDR3 DNA sequence: TGTGCCAGCATAAATCAGGGGACGGATGGCTACACCTTC.

The chain is built from TRBV20-1 and TRBJ1-2; no clear D gene. The germline V and J ends were trimmed by 1 base and 8 bases, with 8 bases remaining between them. In germline, CDR1 is DFQATT, CDR2 SNEGSKA (reference sequence). The CDR3 length is 11 residues. The CDR3 protein is CSARAPQGYTF. The CDR3 nucleotides are TGCAGTGCTAGAGCCCCCCAGGGCTACACCTTC.